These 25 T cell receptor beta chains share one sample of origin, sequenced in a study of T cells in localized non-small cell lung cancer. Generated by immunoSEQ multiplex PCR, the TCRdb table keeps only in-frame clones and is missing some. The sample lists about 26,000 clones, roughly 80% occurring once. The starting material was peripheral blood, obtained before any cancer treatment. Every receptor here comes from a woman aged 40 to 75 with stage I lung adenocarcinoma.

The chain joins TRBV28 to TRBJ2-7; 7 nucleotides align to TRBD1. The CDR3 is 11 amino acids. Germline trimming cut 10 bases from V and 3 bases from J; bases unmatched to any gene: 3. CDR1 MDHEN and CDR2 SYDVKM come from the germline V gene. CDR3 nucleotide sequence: TGTGCCACCCGACAGGGCTACGAGCAGTACTTC. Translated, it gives CATRQGYEQYF.

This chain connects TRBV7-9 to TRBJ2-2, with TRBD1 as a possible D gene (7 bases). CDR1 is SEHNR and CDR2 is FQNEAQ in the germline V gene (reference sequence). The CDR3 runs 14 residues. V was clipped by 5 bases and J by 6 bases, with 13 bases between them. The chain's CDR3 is CASSATGDSGELFF. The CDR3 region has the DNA TGTGCCAGCAGCGCCACAGGGGACTCCGGGGAGCTGTTTTTT.

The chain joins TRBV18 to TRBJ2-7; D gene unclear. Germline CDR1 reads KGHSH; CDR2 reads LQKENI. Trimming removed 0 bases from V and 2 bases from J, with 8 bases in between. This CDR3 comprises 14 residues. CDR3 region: CASSPPEGTYEQYF. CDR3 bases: TGTGCCAGCTCACCACCCGAAGGGACCTACGAGCAGTACTTC. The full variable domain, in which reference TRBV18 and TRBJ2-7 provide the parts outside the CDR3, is NAGVMQNPRHLVRRRGQEARLRCSPMKGHSHVYWYRQLPEEGLKFMVYLQKENIIDESGMPKERFSAEFPKEGPSILRIQQVVRGDSAAYFCASSPPEGTYEQYFGPGTRLTVT.

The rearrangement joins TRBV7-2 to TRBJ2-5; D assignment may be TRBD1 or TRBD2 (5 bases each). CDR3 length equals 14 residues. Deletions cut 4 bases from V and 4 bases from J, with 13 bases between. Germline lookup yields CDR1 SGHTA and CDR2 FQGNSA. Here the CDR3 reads CASSSPGRGETQYF. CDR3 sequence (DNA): TGTGCCAGCAGCTCCCCGGGAAGGGGAGAGACCCAGTACTTC.

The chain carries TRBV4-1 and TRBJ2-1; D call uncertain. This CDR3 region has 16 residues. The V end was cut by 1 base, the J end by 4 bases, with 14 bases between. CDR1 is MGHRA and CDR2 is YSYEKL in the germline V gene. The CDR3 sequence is CASSQGRVGPYNEQFF. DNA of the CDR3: TGCGCCAGCAGCCAAGGTCGGGTCGGACCGTACAATGAGCAGTTCTTC.

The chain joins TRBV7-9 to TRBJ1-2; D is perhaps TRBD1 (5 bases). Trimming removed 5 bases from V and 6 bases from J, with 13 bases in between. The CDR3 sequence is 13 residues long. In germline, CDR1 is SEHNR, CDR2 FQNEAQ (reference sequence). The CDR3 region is CASSLGTVDGYTF. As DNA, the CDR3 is TGTGCCAGCAGCCTGGGGACTGTGGATGGCTACACCTTC.

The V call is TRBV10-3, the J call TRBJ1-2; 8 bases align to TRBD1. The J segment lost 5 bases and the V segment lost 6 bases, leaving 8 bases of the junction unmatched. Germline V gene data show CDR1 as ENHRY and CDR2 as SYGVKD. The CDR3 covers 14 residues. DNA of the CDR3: TGTGCCATCAGAGACGACAGGGGATCGTATGGCTACACCTTC. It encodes CAIRDDRGSYGYTF.

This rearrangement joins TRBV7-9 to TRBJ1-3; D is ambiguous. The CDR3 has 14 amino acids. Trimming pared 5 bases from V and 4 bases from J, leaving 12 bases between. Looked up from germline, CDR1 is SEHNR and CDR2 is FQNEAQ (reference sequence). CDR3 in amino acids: CASSHSLGGNTIYF. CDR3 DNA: TGTGCCAGCAGCCATTCACTGGGAGGAAACACCATATATTTT.

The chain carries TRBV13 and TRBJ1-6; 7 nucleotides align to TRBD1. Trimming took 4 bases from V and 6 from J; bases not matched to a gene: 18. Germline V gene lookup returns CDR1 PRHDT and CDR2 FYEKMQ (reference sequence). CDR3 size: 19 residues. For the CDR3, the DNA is TGTGCCAGCAGCTCCTACCCTCCGGCGGGACAGAGCTCTAATTCACCCCTCCACTTT. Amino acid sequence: CASSSYPPAGQSSNSPLHF.

DNA for the CDR3: TGTGCCAGCAGTTTATACGGGACAGCCGACTATAATTCACCCCTCCACTTT. Translation gives CASSLYGTADYNSPLHF. The chain recombines TRBV27 with TRBJ1-6; TRBD1 matches at 7 bases. CDR3 size: 17 residues. Germline-derived CDR1 and CDR2 are MNHEY and SMNVEV (reference sequence). V shed 1 base, J shed 3 bases, and the junction held 6 bases outside the gene matches.

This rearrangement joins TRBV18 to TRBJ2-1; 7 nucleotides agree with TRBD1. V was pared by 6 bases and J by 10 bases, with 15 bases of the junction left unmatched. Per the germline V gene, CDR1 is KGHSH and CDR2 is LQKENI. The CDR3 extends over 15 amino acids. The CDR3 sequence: CASSLDREQFREQFF. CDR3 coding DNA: TGTGCCAGCTCTCTAGACAGGGAACAGTTTCGCGAGCAGTTCTTC.

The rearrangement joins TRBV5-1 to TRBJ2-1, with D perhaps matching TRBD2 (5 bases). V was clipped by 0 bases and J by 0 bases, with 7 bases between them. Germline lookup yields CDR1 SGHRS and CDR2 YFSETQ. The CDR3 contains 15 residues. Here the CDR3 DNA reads TGCGCCAGCAGCTTGGACGGGGACTCCTACAATGAGCAGTTCTTC. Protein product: CASSLDGDSYNEQFF. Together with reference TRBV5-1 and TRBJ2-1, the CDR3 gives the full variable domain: KAGVTQTPRYLIKTRGQQVTLSCSPISGHRSVSWYQQTPGQGLQFLFEYFSETQRNKGNFPGRFSGRQFSNSRSEMNVSTLELGDSALYLCASSLDGDSYNEQFFGPGTRLTVL.

The CDR3 loop reads CASSSVQGRSYNEQFF. CDR3 bases: TGTGCCAGCAGTTCAGTCCAGGGGCGCTCCTACAATGAGCAGTTCTTC. The chain employs TRBV27 and TRBJ2-1, with D possibly TRBD1 on 6 matching bases. V lost 4 bases and J 0 bases, leaving 13 bases between the germline ends. The germline CDR1 and CDR2 sequences are MNHEY and SMNVEV (reference sequence). The CDR3 is made up of 16 amino acids.

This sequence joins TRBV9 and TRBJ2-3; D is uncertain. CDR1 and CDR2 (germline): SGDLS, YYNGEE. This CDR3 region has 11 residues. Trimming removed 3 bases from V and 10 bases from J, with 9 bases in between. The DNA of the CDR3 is TGTGCCAGCAGCGCCGGCGAGGCGCAGTATTTT. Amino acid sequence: CASSAGEAQYF.

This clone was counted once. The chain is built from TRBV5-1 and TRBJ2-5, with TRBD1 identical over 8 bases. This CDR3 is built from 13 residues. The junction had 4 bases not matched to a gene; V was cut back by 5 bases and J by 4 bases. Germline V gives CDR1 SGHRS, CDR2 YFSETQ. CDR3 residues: CASSYRGVETQYF. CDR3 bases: TGCGCCAGCAGTTACAGGGGGGTAGAGACCCAGTACTTC. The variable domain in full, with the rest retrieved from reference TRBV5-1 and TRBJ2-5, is KAGVTQTPRYLIKTRGQQVTLSCSPISGHRSVSWYQQTPGQGLQFLFEYFSETQRNKGNFPGRFSGRQFSNSRSEMNVSTLELGDSALYLCASSYRGVETQYFGPGTRLLVL.

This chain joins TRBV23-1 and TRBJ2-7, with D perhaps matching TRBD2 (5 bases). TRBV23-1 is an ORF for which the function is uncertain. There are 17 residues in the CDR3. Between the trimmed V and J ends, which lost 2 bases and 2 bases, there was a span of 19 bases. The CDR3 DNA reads TGCGCCAGCAGTCAAGGTAGGGCGAGGGTGGCCGCCTACGAGCAGTACTTC. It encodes CASSQGRARVAAYEQYF.

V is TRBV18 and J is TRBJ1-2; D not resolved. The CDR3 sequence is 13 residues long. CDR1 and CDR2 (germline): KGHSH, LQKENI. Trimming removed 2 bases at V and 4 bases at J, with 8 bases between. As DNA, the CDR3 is TGTGCCAGCTCACCAGACGGACGCTATGGCTACACCTTC. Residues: CASSPDGRYGYTF.

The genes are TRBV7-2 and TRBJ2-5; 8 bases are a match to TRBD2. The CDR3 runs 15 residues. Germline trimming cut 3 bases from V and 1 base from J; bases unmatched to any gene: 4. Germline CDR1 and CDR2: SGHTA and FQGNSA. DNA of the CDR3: TGTGCCAGCAGCTTTCAACGGGGGGGCCAAGAGACCCAGTACTTC. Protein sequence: CASSFQRGGQETQYF.

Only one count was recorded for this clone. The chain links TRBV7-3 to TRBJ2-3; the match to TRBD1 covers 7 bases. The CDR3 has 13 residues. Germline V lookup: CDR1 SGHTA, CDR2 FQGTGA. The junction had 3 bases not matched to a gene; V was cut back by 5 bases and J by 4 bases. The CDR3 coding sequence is TGTGCCAGCAGCATCACAGGGGCAGATACGCAGTATTTT. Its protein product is CASSITGADTQYF.

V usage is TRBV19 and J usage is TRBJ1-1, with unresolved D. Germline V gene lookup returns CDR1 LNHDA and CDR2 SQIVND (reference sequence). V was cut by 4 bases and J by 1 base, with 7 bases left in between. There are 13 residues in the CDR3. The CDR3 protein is CASSTVGNTEAFF. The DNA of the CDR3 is TGTGCCAGTAGTACAGTCGGGAACACTGAAGCTTTCTTT.

In DNA, the CDR3 is TGTGCCAGCTCACCATCTAGGGCACGAGGAAACACCATATATTTT. Amino acids: CASSPSRARGNTIYF. V usage is TRBV18 and J usage is TRBJ1-3; D not certain. This CDR3 is built from 15 residues. Per germline, CDR1 KGHSH and CDR2 LQKENI. Trimming took 2 bases from V and 4 from J, leaving 12 bases between them.

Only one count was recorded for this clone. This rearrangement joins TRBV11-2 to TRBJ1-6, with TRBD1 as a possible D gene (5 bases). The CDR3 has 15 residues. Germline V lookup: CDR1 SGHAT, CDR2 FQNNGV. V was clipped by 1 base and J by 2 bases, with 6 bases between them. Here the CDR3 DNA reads TGTGCCAGCAGCTTAGGAGGGGCCTATAATTCACCCCTCCACTTT. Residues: CASSLGGAYNSPLHF.

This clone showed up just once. CDR3 in amino acids: CASSLAQGERQFF. The CDR3 coding sequence is TGTGCCAGCAGCTTGGCACAGGGGGAACGGCAGTTCTTC. V is TRBV7-2 and J is TRBJ2-1, with 8 bases identical to TRBD1. Losses at the gene ends were 3 bases for V and 12 bases for J; bases not matched to a gene: 7. Germline CDR1 reads SGHTA; CDR2 reads FQGNSA. This CDR3 has 13 residues.

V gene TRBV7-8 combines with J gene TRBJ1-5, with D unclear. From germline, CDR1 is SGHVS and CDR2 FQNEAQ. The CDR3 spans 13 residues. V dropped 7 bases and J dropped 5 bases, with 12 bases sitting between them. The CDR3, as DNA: TGTGCCAGCACCGCGGACGGTTATCAGCCCCAGCATTTT. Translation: CASTADGYQPQHF.

Written as DNA, the CDR3 is TGTGCCAGCAGCCCCATGCAAGGGCATTCCTACGAGCAGTACTTC. It specifies CASSPMQGHSYEQYF. The rearrangement uses TRBV7-7 and TRBJ2-7, with D hard to call. Trimming pared 5 bases from V and 1 base from J, leaving 15 bases between. This CDR3 is built from 15 residues. Per germline, CDR1 SSHAT and CDR2 FNYEAQ (reference sequence).